This T cell receptor (beta chain) appears in the sequencing data of a study of response to subunit inactivated influenza vaccine. Study results and caveats: The authors suggested that every seasonal influenza vaccination recruits few new T cells.

By share of the sample, this clonotype is medium-sized. Its target is unknown. TCRdb processed the RT-PCR reads anew with MiXCR; each CDR3 protein has one entry. In the table there are around 580,000 distinct CDR3 sequences, 11% to 15% of which are singletons. V was shortened by 8 bases and J by 2 bases, with 25 bases between the two germline ends. This CDR3 region has 17 residues. Looked up from germline, CDR1 is MDHEN and CDR2 is SYDVKM. The material sequenced was PBMCs from blood, taken roughly 12 days after vaccination. The clonotype comes from a man aged 45-65 years who received an inactivated influenza vaccine. The chain employs TRBV28 and TRBJ2-7; D not resolved. CDR3 in DNA: TGTGCCAGCCGCCATACATCGGACCTACCCCGGGCCTACGAGCAGTACTTC. It is translated as CASRHTSDLPRAYEQYF.